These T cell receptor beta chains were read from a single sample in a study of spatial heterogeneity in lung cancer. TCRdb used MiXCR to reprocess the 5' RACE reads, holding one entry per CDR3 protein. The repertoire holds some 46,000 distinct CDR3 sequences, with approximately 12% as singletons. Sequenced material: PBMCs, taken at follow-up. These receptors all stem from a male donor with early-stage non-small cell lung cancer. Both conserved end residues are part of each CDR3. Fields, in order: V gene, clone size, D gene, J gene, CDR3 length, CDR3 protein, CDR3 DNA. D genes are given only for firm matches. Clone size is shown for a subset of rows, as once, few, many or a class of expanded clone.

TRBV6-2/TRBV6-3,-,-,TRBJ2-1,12,CATRTEANEQFF,TGTGCCACCAGGACAGAAGCCAATGAGCAGTTCTTC
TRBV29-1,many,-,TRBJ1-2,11,CSVSSNYGYTF,TGCAGCGTTAGTTCTAACTATGGCTACACCTTC
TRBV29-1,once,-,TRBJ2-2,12,CSVEEGPSELFF,TGCAGCGTTGAAGAGGGACCGAGCGAGCTGTTTTTT
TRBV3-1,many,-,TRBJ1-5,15,CASSPGQISNQPQHF,TGTGCCAGCAGTCCCGGACAGATCTCCAATCAGCCCCAGCATTTT
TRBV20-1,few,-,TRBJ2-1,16,CSARGTGGRAFHEQFF,TGCAGTGCTAGAGGCACAGGAGGGAGAGCGTTTCATGAGCAGTTCTTC
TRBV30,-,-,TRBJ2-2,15,CAWRGVSANTGELFF,TGTGCCTGGAGAGGTGTTAGCGCGAACACCGGGGAGCTGTTTTTT
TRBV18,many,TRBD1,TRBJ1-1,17,CASSRGQAVTMNTEAFF,TGTGCCAGCTCAAGAGGACAGGCCGTAACCATGAACACTGAAGCTTTCTTT
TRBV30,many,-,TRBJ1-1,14,CAWSVNSMNTEAFF,TGTGCCTGGAGTGTCAACAGCATGAACACTGAAGCTTTCTTT
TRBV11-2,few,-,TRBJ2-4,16,CASSPSTETGRHIQYF,TGTGCCAGCAGCCCCTCTACAGAGACAGGGAGGCACATTCAGTACTTC
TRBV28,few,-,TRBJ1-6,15,CASSPLDTRRSPLHF,TGTGCCAGCAGTCCTCTTGACACGCGTCGATCACCCCTCCACTTT
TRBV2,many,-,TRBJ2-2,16,CASSYRGQVNTGELFF,TGTGCCAGCTCTTACCGGGGGCAGGTGAACACCGGGGAGCTGTTTTTT
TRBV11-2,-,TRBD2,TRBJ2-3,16,CASSFTLAGVSDTQYF,TGTGCCAGCAGCTTTACCCTAGCGGGAGTGTCAGATACGCAGTATTTT
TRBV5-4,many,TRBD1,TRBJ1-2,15,CASSLLLTGTYGYTF,TGTGCCAGCAGCTTACTCTTGACAGGGACTTATGGCTACACCTTC
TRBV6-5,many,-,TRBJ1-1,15,CASSYSRGLNTEAFF,TGTGCCAGCAGTTACTCGCGGGGATTGAACACTGAAGCTTTCTTT
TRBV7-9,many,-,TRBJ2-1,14,CASSLASWGGEQFF,TGTGCCAGCAGCTTAGCGTCGTGGGGAGGTGAGCAGTTCTTC
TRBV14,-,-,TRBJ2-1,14,CASSQDIRSHEQFF,TGTGCCAGCAGCCAAGATATCAGGAGTCATGAGCAGTTCTTC
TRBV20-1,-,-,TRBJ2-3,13,CSARATGPDTQYF,TGCAGTGCTAGAGCTACCGGGCCAGATACGCAGTATTTT
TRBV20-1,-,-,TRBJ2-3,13,CSAWGDRTDTQYF,TGCAGTGCCTGGGGGGATCGAACAGATACGCAGTATTTT
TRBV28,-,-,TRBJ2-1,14,CASIKRVVGNEQFF,TGTGCCAGTATAAAGCGAGTGGTGGGTAATGAGCAGTTCTTC
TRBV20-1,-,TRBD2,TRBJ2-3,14,CSARTSGRTDTQYF,TGCAGTGCTAGGACTAGCGGGAGGACAGATACGCAGTATTTT
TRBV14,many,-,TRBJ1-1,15,CASSQPGRWGTEAFF,TGTGCCAGCAGCCAGCCAGGGAGGTGGGGGACTGAAGCTTTCTTT
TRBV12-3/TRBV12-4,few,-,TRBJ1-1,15,CASSSGRVENTEAFF,TGTGCCAGCAGTTCAGGGAGGGTAGAGAACACTGAAGCTTTCTTT
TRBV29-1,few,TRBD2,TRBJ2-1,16,CSALLAGGSSYNEQFF,TGCAGCGCCCTACTAGCGGGGGGGAGCTCCTACAATGAGCAGTTCTTC
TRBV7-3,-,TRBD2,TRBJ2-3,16,CASSLMASGNADTQYF,TGTGCCAGCAGCTTAATGGCTAGCGGGAATGCAGATACGCAGTATTTT
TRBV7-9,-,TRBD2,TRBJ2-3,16,CASSFSAGGRRVTQYF,TGTGCCAGCAGCTTCTCGGCGGGGGGCAGACGGGTTACGCAGTATTTT
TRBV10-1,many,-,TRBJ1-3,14,CAILDHRRYNTIYF,TGCGCCATACTTGACCACCGCCGGTATAACACCATATATTTT
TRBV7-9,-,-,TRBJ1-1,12,CASSLQVTEAFF,TGTGCCAGCAGCTTACAGGTCACTGAAGCTTTCTTT